This T cell receptor beta chain was recovered during a study of a mutant IDH1 vaccine in newly diagnosed glioma. For the study at large: Sex distribution of treated patients was approximately 60% male and approximately 38% female; mean age was around 40 years.

V gave up 10 bases and J gave up 10 bases; unmatched junction bases: 9. Germline V CDR1 and CDR2: MNHEY, SVGAGI. The CDR3 extends over 12 amino acids. Sequencing was performed with immunoSEQ multiplex PCR; in TCRdb, only in-frame clones are kept and a portion is missing. The sample holds about 94,000 clones, roughly 90% seen once. A word on this clone: Its antigen is not identified.

The time point was: week 47, end of study. Each vaccine dose was 300 ug of mutant IDH1 20-mer peptide, with topical imiquimod. The sample consisted of PBMCs, taken from a glioma patient whose treatment included an IDH1 peptide vaccine. The chain joins TRBV6-5 to TRBJ1-1; 10 bases match TRBD1. The TCR originated in a woman aged 45 to 65 with glioma. CDR3 nucleotides: TGTGCCACTATCGACAGGGGGCAGTCAGCTTTCTTT. This codes for CATIDRGQSAFF.